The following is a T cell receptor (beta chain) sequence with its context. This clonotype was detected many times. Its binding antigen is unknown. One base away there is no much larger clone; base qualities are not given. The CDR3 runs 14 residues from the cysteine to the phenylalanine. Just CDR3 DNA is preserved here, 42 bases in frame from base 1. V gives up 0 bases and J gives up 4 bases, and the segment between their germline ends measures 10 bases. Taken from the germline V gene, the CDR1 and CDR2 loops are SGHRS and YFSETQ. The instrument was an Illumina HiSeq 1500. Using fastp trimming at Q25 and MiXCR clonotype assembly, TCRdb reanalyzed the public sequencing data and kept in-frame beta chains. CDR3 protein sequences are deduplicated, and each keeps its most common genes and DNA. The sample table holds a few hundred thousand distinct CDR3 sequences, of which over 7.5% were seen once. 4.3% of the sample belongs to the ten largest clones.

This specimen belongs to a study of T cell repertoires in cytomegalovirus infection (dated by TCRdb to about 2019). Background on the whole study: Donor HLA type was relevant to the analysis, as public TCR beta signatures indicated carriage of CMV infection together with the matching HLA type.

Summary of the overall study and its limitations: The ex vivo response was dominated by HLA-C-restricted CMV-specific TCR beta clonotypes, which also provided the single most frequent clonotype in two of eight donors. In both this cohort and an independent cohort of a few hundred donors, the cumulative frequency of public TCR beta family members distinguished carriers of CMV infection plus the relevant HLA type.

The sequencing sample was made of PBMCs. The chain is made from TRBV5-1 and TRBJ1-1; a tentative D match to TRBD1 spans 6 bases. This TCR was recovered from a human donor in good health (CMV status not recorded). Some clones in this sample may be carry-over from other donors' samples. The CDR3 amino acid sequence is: CASSLDRARTEAFF. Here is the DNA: TGCGCCAGCAGCTTGGACAGGGCGCGCACTGAAGCTTTCTTT.